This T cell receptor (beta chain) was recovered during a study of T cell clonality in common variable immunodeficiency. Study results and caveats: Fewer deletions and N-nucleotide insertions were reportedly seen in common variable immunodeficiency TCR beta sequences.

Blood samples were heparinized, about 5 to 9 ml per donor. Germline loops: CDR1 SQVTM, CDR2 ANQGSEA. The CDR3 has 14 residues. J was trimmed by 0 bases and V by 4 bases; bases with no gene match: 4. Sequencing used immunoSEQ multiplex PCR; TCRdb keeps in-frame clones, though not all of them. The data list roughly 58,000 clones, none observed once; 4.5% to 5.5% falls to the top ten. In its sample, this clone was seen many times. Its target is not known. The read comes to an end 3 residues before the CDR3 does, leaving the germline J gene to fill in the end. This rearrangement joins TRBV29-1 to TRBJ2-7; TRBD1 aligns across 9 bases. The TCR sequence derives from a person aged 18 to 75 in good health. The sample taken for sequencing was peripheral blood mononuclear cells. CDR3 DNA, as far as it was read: TGCAGCGTTGTCCGGGACAGGGACTCCTACGAG. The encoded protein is CSVVRDRDSYE. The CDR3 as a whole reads CSVVRDRDSYEQYF.